The 18 T cell receptor beta chains below were found in one sample sequenced in a study of T cells in Graves' hyperthyroidism and ophthalmopathy. Amplified TCR beta CDR3 regions came from RNA transcripts. In the first-round RT-PCR of the TCR CDR3, the HTBI primer set was used. Each CDR3 protein gets one entry after TCRdb re-called the multiplex PCR reads with MiXCR. The sample lists around 600,000 distinct CDR3 sequences, 15% to 18% seen once, with 6.5% to 8% in the top ten. Sequenced material: blood. These receptors were taken from a woman younger than 45 with Graves' hyperthyroidism.

This clonotype was seen at least ten times. V is TRBV15 and J is TRBJ2-1, with TRBD2 matching over 7 bases. The CDR3 length is 13 residues. Germline CDR1 and CDR2: LNHNV and YYDKDF (reference sequence). The trim removed 1 base at V and 9 bases at J, leaving 3 bases unmatched. CDR3 amino acids: CATSRAAGSEQFF. In nucleotides, the CDR3 is TGTGCCACCAGCAGAGCAGCGGGGAGTGAGCAGTTCTTC.

This clonotype has ten or more counts. The rearrangement links TRBV30 to TRBJ1-4; possibly TRBD1 for D (5 bases). CDR1 GTSNPN and CDR2 SVGIG come from the germline V gene (reference sequence). The CDR3 is 17 residues long. Trimming stripped 0 bases from V and 8 bases from J, with 22 bases between. The DNA for the CDR3 is TGTGCCTGGAGTGTACCAGAGGTACTGATGCAGGGCGAAAAACTGTTTTTT. It is translated as CAWSVPEVLMQGEKLFF.

The chain joins TRBV7-6 to TRBJ2-3, with 8 bases that match TRBD2. This CDR3 region has 14 residues. Germline-derived CDR1 and CDR2 are SGHVS and FNYEAQ. V lost 5 bases and J lost 4; bases outside the gene matches: 5. CDR3 loop: CASSPSGPPDTQYF. The CDR3 nucleotides read TGTGCCAGCAGCCCTAGCGGGCCACCAGATACGCAGTATTTT.

The chain is built from TRBV6-1 and TRBJ1-1; D is undetermined. Germline V CDR1 and CDR2: MNHNS, SASEGT. The CDR3 loop spans 13 amino acids. Trimming took off 8 bases at V and 3 bases at J, with 13 bases between the two ends. The CDR3 DNA follows: TGTGCCAGCTTTGTGACGCTCGACACTGAAGCTTTCTTT. Translation: CASFVTLDTEAFF.

This clonotype was detected ten times or more. This chain joins TRBV6-1 and TRBJ1-6, with D maybe TRBD1 (5 bases). The CDR3 has 14 amino acids. Germline CDR1 is MNHNS and CDR2 is SASEGT. V was pared by 6 bases and J by 5 bases, with 11 bases between. The DNA of the CDR3 is TGTGCCAGCAGGACCGGGACCGATAATTCACCCCTCCACTTT. Amino acid sequence: CASRTGTDNSPLHF.

This clonotype showed up many times. The chain is built from TRBV10-3 and TRBJ1-1, with unresolved D. Per the germline V gene, CDR1 is ENHRY and CDR2 is SYGVKD. This CDR3 contains 15 residues. V was trimmed by 11 bases and J by 6 bases, leaving 25 bases between them. In DNA, the CDR3 is TGTGCCGTCGCACCCGCGGGGAATCCGGACGCTGAAGCTTTCTTT. Protein sequence: CAVAPAGNPDAEAFF.

In this sample, this clonotype turned up many times. The chain has TRBV20-1 and TRBJ2-7, with D possibly TRBD1 on 6 matching bases. The CDR3 sequence is 14 residues long. Germline CDR1 and CDR2: DFQATT and SNEGSKA (reference sequence). Trimming removed 7 bases from V and 0 bases from J, with 16 bases in between. The CDR3 sequence is CSVQQGGASYEQYF. CDR3 nucleotide sequence: TGCAGTGTCCAACAGGGTGGGGCCTCCTACGAGCAGTACTTC.

This clonotype was observed a handful of times. This chain joins TRBV27 and TRBJ1-1; D remains ambiguous. The CDR3 extends over 10 amino acids. Looked up from germline, CDR1 is MNHEY and CDR2 is SMNVEV (reference sequence). V dropped 7 bases and J dropped 8 bases, with 8 bases sitting between them. CDR3 residues: CASTRLEAFF. The CDR3 nucleotides read TGTGCCAGCACCAGATTAGAAGCTTTCTTT.

The CDR3 protein is CASSLETGVNTEAFF. The CDR3, as DNA: TGCGCCAGCAGCTTGGAGACAGGGGTCAACACTGAAGCTTTCTTT. The chain recombines TRBV5-1 with TRBJ1-1; 8 nucleotides match TRBD1. The CDR3 is 15 residues long. Germline V gene lookup returns CDR1 SGHRS and CDR2 YFSETQ. The junction had 3 bases not matched to a gene; V was cut back by 0 bases and J by 2 bases.

The chain combines TRBV28 with TRBJ1-5; 9 nucleotides match TRBD1. The V segment lost 6 bases and the J segment 1 base; nucleotides outside the gene matches: 16. The CDR3 is made up of 19 amino acids. The germline gives CDR1 MDHEN, CDR2 SYDVKM. As DNA, the CDR3 is TGTGCCAGCAGCAACCCAACGGGACAGGGACTATTAAGCAATCAGCCCCAGCATTTT. Its protein product is CASSNPTGQGLLSNQPQHF.

This clonotype was observed many times. The V call is TRBV12-3 or TRBV12-4, the J call TRBJ1-1; D gene unclear. The CDR3 has 13 residues. Trimming shortened V by 2 bases and J by 10 bases, and 14 bases separated the two germline ends. The CDR3 protein is CASSLPPKEGAFF. The CDR3 coding sequence is TGTGCCAGCAGTTTACCCCCCAAAGAGGGAGCTTTCTTT.

The V call is TRBV20-1, the J call TRBJ2-7; 15 bases are a match to TRBD2. Germline assignment: CDR1 DFQATT and CDR2 SNEGSKA (reference sequence). Losses at the gene ends were 3 bases for V and 3 bases for J; bases not matched to a gene: 3. CDR3 length: 15 residues. This CDR3 reads CSARGLAGGGYEQYF. DNA for the CDR3: TGCAGTGCTAGGGGACTAGCGGGAGGCGGCTACGAGCAGTACTTC.

The chain uses TRBV10-3 and TRBJ1-6; 7 bases fit TRBD1. This CDR3 has 16 amino acids. Germline CDR1 reads ENHRY; CDR2 reads SYGVKD. V lost 8 bases, J lost 8 bases, and 15 bases stayed unmatched. The CDR3 loop reads CAIHPTNRGNDSPLHF. The CDR3 DNA reads as TGTGCCATCCACCCGACAAACAGGGGTAACGATTCACCCCTCCACTTT.

This clonotype was observed a few times. The chain carries TRBV29-1 and TRBJ2-2; D ambiguous. The CDR3 sequence is 12 residues long. The germline V and J ends were trimmed by 4 bases and 4 bases, with 7 bases remaining between them. Looked up from germline, CDR1 is SQVTM and CDR2 is ANQGSEA. The CDR3 sequence: CSVARFTGELFF. The CDR3 nucleotides read TGCAGCGTTGCGCGGTTCACCGGGGAGCTGTTTTTT.

The table lists this clonotype with a few counts. Written as DNA, the CDR3 is TGTGCCAGCAGCTCCGGGACTAGCGGATACACCGGGGAGCTGTTTTTT. Its protein product is CASSSGTSGYTGELFF. This chain connects TRBV5-4 to TRBJ2-2; 11 positions agree with TRBD2. The germline gives CDR1 SGHNT, CDR2 YYREEE (reference sequence). J gave up 3 bases and V 3 bases, and 4 bases lay outside the gene matches. The CDR3 totals 16 residues. The entire variable domain, with the rest obtained from reference TRBV5-4 and TRBJ2-2, is as follows: ETGVTQSPTHLIKTRGQQVTLRCSSQSGHNTVSWYQQALGQGPQFIFQYYREEENGRGNFPPRFSGLQFPNYSSELNVNALELDDSALYLCASSSGTSGYTGELFFGEGSRLTVL.

This clonotype has a count of ten or more. The chain combines TRBV29-1 with TRBJ2-2; D uncertain. The CDR3 is 11 residues long. Trimming took 4 bases from V and 6 from J, leaving 6 bases between them. Germline values: CDR1 SQVTM, CDR2 ANQGSEA. Written as DNA, the CDR3 is TGCAGCGTTGGGGCCGCCGGGGAGCTGTTTTTT. Residues: CSVGAAGELFF.

At least ten counts were recorded for this clonotype. The V and J genes are TRBV19 and TRBJ1-1; D gene uncertain. The germline CDR1 and CDR2 sequences are LNHDA and SQIVND (reference sequence). The CDR3 spans 14 residues. The V and J ends lost 6 bases and 0 bases respectively, with 11 bases between them. CDR3: CASSLAPVNTEAFF. The CDR3 DNA sequence: TGTGCCAGTAGCCTAGCCCCAGTGAACACTGAAGCTTTCTTT.

This clonotype showed up many times. V usage is TRBV2 and J usage is TRBJ2-7, with D uncertain. The CDR3 consists of 12 residues. The ends were cut back, 3 bases at V and 4 bases at J, with 7 bases in the middle. CDR1 is SNHLY, CDR2 FYNNEI, per germline. CDR3 region: CASSDRFYEQYF. The CDR3 DNA reads as TGTGCCAGCAGTGACAGATTTTACGAGCAGTACTTC.